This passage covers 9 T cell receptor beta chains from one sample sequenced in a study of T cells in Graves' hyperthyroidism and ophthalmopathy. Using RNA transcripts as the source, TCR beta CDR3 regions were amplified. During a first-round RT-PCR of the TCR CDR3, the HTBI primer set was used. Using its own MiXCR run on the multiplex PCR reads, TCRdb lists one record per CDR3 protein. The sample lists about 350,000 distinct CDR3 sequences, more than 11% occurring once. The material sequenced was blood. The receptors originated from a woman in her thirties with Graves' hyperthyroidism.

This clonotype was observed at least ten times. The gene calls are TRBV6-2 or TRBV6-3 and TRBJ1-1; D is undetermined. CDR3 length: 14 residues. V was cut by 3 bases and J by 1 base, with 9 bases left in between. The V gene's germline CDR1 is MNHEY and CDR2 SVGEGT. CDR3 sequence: CASSYTRENTEAFF. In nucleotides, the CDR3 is TGTGCCAGCAGTTATACGCGGGAGAACACTGAAGCTTTCTTT.

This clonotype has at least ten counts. CDR3 region: CASSLGDRALFTDTQYF. CDR3 DNA sequence: TGTGCCAGCAGCTTAGGGGACAGGGCCTTATTCACAGATACGCAGTATTTT. The gene calls are TRBV7-2 and TRBJ2-3, with 9 bases fitting TRBD1. CDR3 length: 17 residues. V shed 1 base and J 2 bases; nucleotides not matched to a gene: 7. In germline, CDR1 is SGHTA, CDR2 FQGNSA.

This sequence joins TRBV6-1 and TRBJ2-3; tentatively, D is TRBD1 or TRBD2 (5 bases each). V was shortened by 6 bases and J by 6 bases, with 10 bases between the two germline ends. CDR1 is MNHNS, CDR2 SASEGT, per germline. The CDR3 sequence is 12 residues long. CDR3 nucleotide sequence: TGTGCCAGCAGCAGGTGGGGGGATACGCAGTATTTT. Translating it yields CASSRWGDTQYF.

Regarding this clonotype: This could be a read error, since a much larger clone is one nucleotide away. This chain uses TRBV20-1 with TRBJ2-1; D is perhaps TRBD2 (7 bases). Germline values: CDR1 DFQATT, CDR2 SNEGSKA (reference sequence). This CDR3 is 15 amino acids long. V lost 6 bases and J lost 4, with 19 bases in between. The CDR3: CSAQNNGGAYNEQFF. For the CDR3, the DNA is TGCAGTGCCCAAAATAATGGGGGGGCGTACAATGAGCAGTTCTTC.

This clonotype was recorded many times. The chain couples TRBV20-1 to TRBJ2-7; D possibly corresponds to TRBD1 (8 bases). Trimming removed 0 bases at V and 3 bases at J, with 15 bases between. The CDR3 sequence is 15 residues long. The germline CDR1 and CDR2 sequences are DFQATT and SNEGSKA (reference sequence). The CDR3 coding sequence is TGCAGTGCTAGAGAGCTAACAGGGGGGGGCTACGAGCAGTACTTC. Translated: CSARELTGGGYEQYF.

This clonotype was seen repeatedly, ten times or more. The CDR3 protein is CSARDSEVGGNEQFF. The CDR3 DNA sequence: TGCAGTGCTAGAGATAGTGAGGTGGGCGGCAATGAGCAGTTCTTC. V usage is TRBV20-1 and J usage is TRBJ2-1, with D uncertain. Per the germline V gene, CDR1 is DFQATT and CDR2 is SNEGSKA (reference sequence). V was clipped by 0 bases and J by 6 bases, with 15 bases between them. The length of the CDR3 is 15 residues.

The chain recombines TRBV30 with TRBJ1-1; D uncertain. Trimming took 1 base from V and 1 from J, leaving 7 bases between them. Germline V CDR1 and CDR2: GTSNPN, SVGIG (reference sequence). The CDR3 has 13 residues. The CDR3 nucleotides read TGTGCCTGGAGTGGAGCAGGGAACACTGAAGCTTTCTTT. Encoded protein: CAWSGAGNTEAFF.

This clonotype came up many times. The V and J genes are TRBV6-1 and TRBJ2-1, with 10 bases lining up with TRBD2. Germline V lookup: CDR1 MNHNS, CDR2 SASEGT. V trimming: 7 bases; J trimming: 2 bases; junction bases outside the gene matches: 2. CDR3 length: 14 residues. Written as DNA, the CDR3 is TGTGCCAGCAAAACTAGCGGGACCTACAATGAGCAGTTCTTC. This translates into CASKTSGTYNEQFF.

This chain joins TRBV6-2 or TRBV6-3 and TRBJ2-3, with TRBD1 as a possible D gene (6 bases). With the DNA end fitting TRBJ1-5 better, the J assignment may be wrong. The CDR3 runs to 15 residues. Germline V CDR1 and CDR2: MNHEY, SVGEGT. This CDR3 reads CASSSTGTNTDTQHF. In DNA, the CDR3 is TGTGCCAGCAGTTCAACAGGGACCAACACAGATACGCAGCATTTT.